Below, 25 T cell receptor beta chains from the same sample are listed, as sequenced in a study of blood T cells in healthy people across ages. Primed by a sample-barcoded 5' primer and a J-beta primer mix, a second PCR proceeded for roughly 7 to 12 cycles. One entry per CDR3 protein results from TCRdb running MiXCR on the 5' RACE reads. The sample includes fewer than 1.5 million distinct CDR3 sequences, 42% of them seen just once. The sequenced sample consisted of blood. The receptor set was obtained from a woman under 30 in good health.

The chain carries TRBV6-2 or TRBV6-3 and TRBJ2-5, with D perhaps matching TRBD1 or TRBD2 (5 bases each). Germline V gene lookup returns CDR1 MNHEY and CDR2 SVGEGT. Trimming removed 10 bases from V and 5 bases from J, with 17 bases in between. The CDR3 runs 13 residues. For the CDR3, the DNA is TGTGCCAACACCAACACTAGGGGTGAGACCCAGTACTTC. Translation: CANTNTRGETQYF.

This clonotype was counted a single time. The rearrangement uses TRBV27 and TRBJ2-7, with D tentatively TRBD1 or TRBD2 (5 bases each). Matching the DNA end better, TRBJ2-5 makes the J call doubtful. Germline CDR1 and CDR2: MNHEY and SMNVEV (reference sequence). The CDR3 loop spans 13 amino acids. CDR3 coding DNA: TGTGCCAGCAGCCGGCCGGGGCGTGAGACCCAGTACTTC. Its translation is CASSRPGRETQYF.

CDR3 in amino acids: CASSGGQFGNEQFF. As DNA, the CDR3 is TGTGCCAGCAGCGGGGGGCAGTTTGGGAATGAGCAGTTCTTC. This sequence joins TRBV11-3 and TRBJ2-1; D tentatively reads TRBD1 or TRBD2 (6 bases each). Germline values: CDR1 SGHNT, CDR2 YENEEA. Trimming pared 5 bases from V and 7 bases from J, leaving 15 bases between. CDR3 size: 14 residues. The complete variable domain, with remaining parts taken from reference TRBV11-3 and TRBJ2-1, reads EAGVVQSPRYKIIEKKQPVAFWCNPISGHNTLYWYLQNLGQGPELLIRYENEEAVDDSQLPKDRFSAERLKGVDSTLKIQPAELGDSAVYLCASSGGQFGNEQFFGPGTRLTVL.

In this sample, this clonotype turned up a few times. The chain uses TRBV7-9 and TRBJ2-2; D not resolved. Trimming removed 10 bases from V and 2 bases from J, with 20 bases in between. The CDR3 has 16 residues. From germline, CDR1 is SEHNR and CDR2 FQNEAQ (reference sequence). The CDR3 DNA sequence: TGTGCCACCAACCCTAAGGACCATTTTAACACCGGGGAGCTGTTTTTT. Translating it yields CATNPKDHFNTGELFF.

This clonotype has just a few counts. The genes are TRBV12-5 and TRBJ2-3; 9 bases match TRBD2. CDR1 is LGHNT and CDR2 is FRNRAP in the germline V gene. The CDR3 covers 14 residues. The CDR3 loop reads CACGPSGGTDTQYF. As DNA, the CDR3 is TGTGCCTGCGGCCCTAGCGGGGGCACAGATACGCAGTATTTT. Full variable domain (outside the CDR3, taken from reference TRBV12-5 and TRBJ2-3): DARVTQTPRHKVTEMGQEVTMRCQPILGHNTVFWYRQTMMQGLELLAYFRNRAPLDDSGMPKDRFSAEMPDATLATLKIQPSEPRDSAVYFCACGPSGGTDTQYFGPGTRLTVL.

This clonotype was picked up one time. Being one base from a much bigger clone, this may be a read error. The chain joins TRBV6-6 to TRBJ2-1, with D unresolved. From germline, CDR1 is MNHNY and CDR2 SVGAGI (reference sequence). This CDR3 spans 14 amino acids. The germline V and J ends were trimmed by 4 bases and 13 bases, with 20 bases remaining between them. This CDR3 is CASSFGVNQETQFF. CDR3 coding DNA: TGTGCCAGCAGTTTCGGCGTAAACCAAGAGACCCAGTTCTTC.

This clonotype has just a few counts. The chain joins TRBV10-3 to TRBJ2-5; TRBD1 might be the D (8 bases). The germline CDR1 and CDR2 sequences are ENHRY and SYGVKD. Trimming took 6 bases from V and 3 from J, leaving 14 bases between them. The length of the CDR3 is 14 residues. As DNA, the CDR3 is TGTGCCATCAGCGCAACAGGGGGGGAAGAGACCCAGTACTTC. Translation: CAISATGGEETQYF.

This clonotype was found a few times. This rearrangement joins TRBV7-2 to TRBJ2-4; D may be TRBD2 (6 bases). Trimming left V 2 bases short and J 6 bases short, with 17 bases between. The CDR3 sequence is 16 residues long. Germline V gene lookup returns CDR1 SGHTA and CDR2 FQGNSA. The CDR3 nucleotides are TGTGCCAGCAGCTTACTGGGGCCCGGAGGGGCAAACATTCAGTACTTC. Its translation: CASSLLGPGGANIQYF.

V is TRBV10-3 and J is TRBJ1-4; TRBD1 aligns across 8 bases. This CDR3 has 17 residues. The V gene's germline CDR1 is ENHRY and CDR2 SYGVKD. The V segment lost 4 bases and the J segment 0 bases; nucleotides outside the gene matches: 7. As DNA, the CDR3 is TGTGCCATCAGTGGGACAGGGAGGGGAGCAACTAATGAAAAACTGTTTTTT. It yields the protein CAISGTGRGATNEKLFF.

DNA of the CDR3: TGTGCCAGCAGCCCTCTAGCGGGGGGCCGGACTAGCACAGATACGCAGTATTTT. It codes for CASSPLAGGRTSTDTQYF. The chain uses TRBV7-9 and TRBJ2-3, with 11 bases lining up with TRBD2. In germline, CDR1 is SEHNR, CDR2 FQNEAQ (reference sequence). V lost 5 bases and J lost 0; bases outside the gene matches: 10. This CDR3 is 18 amino acids long. Filled out from reference TRBV7-9 and TRBJ2-3, the complete variable domain reads DTGVSQNPRHKITKRGQNVTFRCDPISEHNRLYWYRQTLGQGPEFLTYFQNEAQLEKSRLLSDRFSAERPKGSFSTLEIQRTEQGDSAMYLCASSPLAGGRTSTDTQYFGPGTRLTVL.

This clonotype was counted only a few times. The J gene is TRBJ2-7, the V gene TRBV29-1; the match to TRBD2 covers 7 bases. CDR1 is SQVTM and CDR2 is ANQGSEA in the germline V gene. This CDR3 comprises 14 residues. Losses at the gene ends were 7 bases for V and 2 bases for J; bases not matched to a gene: 11. Here the CDR3 DNA reads TGCAGCGCAAGCGGGACGGTCCCTCCCTACGAGCAGTACTTC. It codes for CSASGTVPPYEQYF.

The chain combines TRBV20-1 with TRBJ2-7, with a weak D call TRBD2 (5 bases). This CDR3 comprises 11 residues. V was pared by 7 bases and J by 3 bases, with 10 bases between. Germline CDR1 is DFQATT and CDR2 is SNEGSKA (reference sequence). CDR3 in amino acids: CSVEGIYEQYF. Written as DNA, the CDR3 is TGCAGTGTTGAGGGAATCTACGAGCAGTACTTC.

This clonotype came up a few times. The chain combines TRBV6-6 with TRBJ2-4, with a weak D call TRBD1 (7 bases). The CDR3 spans 15 residues. Between the trimmed V and J ends, which lost 6 bases and 6 bases, there was a span of 18 bases. Germline V gives CDR1 MNHNY, CDR2 SVGAGI (reference sequence). The CDR3 bases are TGTGCCAGCAGGACCCCCATGCAGGGGGGAAACATTCAGTACTTC. Translated, it gives CASRTPMQGGNIQYF.

V usage is TRBV10-3 and J usage is TRBJ2-3; 7 bases are a match to TRBD1. Trimming at V came to 6 bases and at J to 2 bases, leaving 8 bases not matched to a gene. This CDR3 region has 15 residues. Germline V lookup: CDR1 ENHRY, CDR2 SYGVKD. The DNA of the CDR3 is TGTGCCATCAGGGAAGGACAGGTGTTCACAGATACGCAGTATTTT. It translates to CAIREGQVFTDTQYF.

This clonotype was seen a few times. J is TRBJ2-6 and V is TRBV5-1; D perhaps matches TRBD1 (7 bases). Germline CDR1 reads SGHRS; CDR2 reads YFSETQ. V lost 4 bases and J lost 2, with 10 bases in between. This CDR3 contains 15 residues. The CDR3 region is CASSPGGTGANVLTF. CDR3 sequence (DNA): TGCGCCAGCAGCCCAGGGGGGACTGGGGCCAACGTCCTGACTTTC.

The chain joins TRBV12-3 or TRBV12-4 to TRBJ1-1, with D possibly being TRBD1 (6 bases). Trimming left V 6 bases short and J 2 bases short, with 16 bases between. The CDR3 has 15 residues. CDR3 in DNA: TGTGCCAGCAGCCCATACAGGGAACCCAACACTGAAGCTTTCTTT. Translation gives CASSPYREPNTEAFF.

The chain recombines TRBV30 with TRBJ2-5, with 9 bases aligning to TRBD2. After removal of 5 bases from V and 4 bases from J, the junction contained 11 bases not matched to a gene. CDR3 length: 15 amino acids. Germline CDR1 reads GTSNPN; CDR2 reads SVGIG (reference sequence). For the CDR3, the DNA is TGTGCCTGGGACCCAGGAATAGCGGGAGTAGAGACCCAGTACTTC. Protein product: CAWDPGIAGVETQYF.

This chain's CDR3 is CASSVDRFQPQHF. The DNA of the CDR3 is TGTGCCAGCAGTGTCGACAGATTTCAGCCCCAGCATTTT. The chain couples TRBV12-3 or TRBV12-4 to TRBJ1-5; D is perhaps TRBD1 (5 bases). The CDR3 runs 13 residues. The V end was cut by 5 bases, the J end by 6 bases, with 11 bases between.

The chain joins TRBV12-5 to TRBJ2-1; D is possibly TRBD2 (5 bases). Germline CDR1 is LGHNT and CDR2 is FRNRAP. This CDR3 has 17 residues. V lost 2 bases to trimming and J lost 7 bases, with 21 bases between them. CDR3 in amino acids: CASGLSRLGSLVNEQFF. The DNA of the CDR3 is TGTGCTAGTGGTTTGTCTCGGCTAGGGAGTTTGGTGAATGAGCAGTTCTTC.

To note about this clonotype: One junction end disagrees with the germline gene, perhaps due to a read error. The chain carries TRBV12-3 or TRBV12-4 and TRBJ2-3; TRBD2 aligns across 7 bases. This CDR3 is built from 15 residues. CDR3 in DNA: TGTGCCAGCAGTTCCGGGGGGTCCGGTGGAGATGCGCAGTATTTT. Translation: CASSSGGSGGDAQYF.

There are a few counts of this clonotype. V and J are TRBV24-1 and TRBJ2-7; TRBD1 aligns across 10 bases. Trimming removed 4 bases from V and 5 bases from J; junction bases left unmatched: 4. The CDR3 length is 14 residues. In germline, CDR1 is KGHDR, CDR2 SFDVKD. CDR3 in amino acids: CATSDPDRGHEQYF. CDR3 bases: TGTGCCACCAGTGACCCCGACAGGGGGCACGAGCAGTACTTC.

The sample holds a few counts of this clonotype. The chain joins TRBV20-1 to TRBJ1-2; D remains unclear. The CDR3 runs to 15 residues. V lost 0 bases to trimming and J lost 0 bases, with 11 bases between them. Looked up from germline, CDR1 is DFQATT and CDR2 is SNEGSKA (reference sequence). CDR3: CSARDGSSTNYGYTF. In DNA form, the CDR3 reads TGCAGTGCTAGAGACGGTAGCTCCACTAACTATGGCTACACCTTC.

This clonotype came up a few times. V is TRBV28 and J is TRBJ2-5, with D uncertain. The CDR3 length is 14 residues. V shed 6 bases and J shed 3 bases, with 14 bases lying between them. Germline CDR1 MDHEN, CDR2 SYDVKM. The CDR3 DNA follows: TGTGCCAGCAGCCCTCCCCTTTTGGAAGAGACCCAGTACTTC. Translating it yields CASSPPLLEETQYF.

This clonotype appeared a single time. A much larger clone lies a single base off, so this may be a read error. The chain combines TRBV29-1 with TRBJ2-7, with a tentative D call TRBD1 (5 bases). Germline loops: CDR1 SQVTM, CDR2 ANQGSEA. This CDR3 region has 11 residues. Here the CDR3 DNA reads TGCAGCGGTGAAAAGGGGTACGAGCAGTACTTC. Protein product: CSGEKGYEQYF.

This clonotype was counted a few times. V is TRBV6-5 and J is TRBJ2-5; D call uncertain. CDR1 is MNHEY and CDR2 is SVGAGI in the germline V gene. The CDR3 consists of 14 residues. Trimming cost V 0 bases and J 4 bases, with 9 bases left between them. The CDR3 here is CASSYSNSRETQYF. For the CDR3, the DNA is TGTGCCAGCAGTTACTCGAATTCACGAGAGACCCAGTACTTC.